Listed here are 22 T cell receptor beta chains from one sample, sequenced in a study of cytomegalovirus exposure and HLA in healthy donors. PCR primers comprised 60 Vbeta and 13 Jbeta primers. The table came from immunoSEQ multiplex PCR; TCRdb's copy has only in-frame clones and leaves some out. The repertoire holds some 100,000 clones, with 60% to 80% as singletons. The source material was PBMCs. The receptor set was obtained from a man between 50 and 59 years old in good health and CMV-seropositive.

The rearrangement links TRBV2 to TRBJ2-2; no definite D call. The J call may be wrong; the DNA end is better matched by TRBJ1-3. This CDR3 comprises 12 residues. The germline V gene encodes CDR1 SNHLY and CDR2 FYNNEI. The CDR3 sequence: CASSEVRNTIYF. The CDR3 DNA is TGTGCCAGCAGTGAAGTCCGAAACACCATATATTTT.

The chain has TRBV14 and TRBJ2-5; D call uncertain. V shed 4 bases and J shed 5 bases, with 14 bases lying between them. This CDR3 has 14 residues. Germline CDR1 is SGHDN and CDR2 is FVKESK. For the CDR3, the DNA is TGTGCCAGCAGCCGCCCTTCAGTTGTGGAGACCCAGTACTTC. Translation gives CASSRPSVVETQYF.

This clone has a handful of counts. The V gene is TRBV18, the J gene TRBJ2-7; 10 bases agree with TRBD2. Germline assignment: CDR1 KGHSH and CDR2 LQKENI. The CDR3 is 13 amino acids. The ends lost 2 bases at V and 7 bases at J; junction bases unmatched: 2. The CDR3 protein is CASSPWTSGEQYF. The CDR3 DNA sequence: TGTGCCAGCTCACCATGGACTAGCGGAGAGCAGTACTTC.

V usage is TRBV6-5 and J usage is TRBJ2-4; TRBD1 aligns across 10 bases. The ends lost 11 bases at V and 7 bases at J; junction bases unmatched: 5. Per the germline V gene, CDR1 is MNHEY and CDR2 is SVGAGI. There are 12 residues in the CDR3. CDR3 coding DNA: TGTGCCCGCGGGACAGGGGATAACATTCAGTACTTC. Translation gives CARGTGDNIQYF.

The V gene is TRBV19, the J gene TRBJ1-6; 8 bases line up with TRBD1. The V and J ends lost 3 bases and 7 bases, in that order; junction bases with no gene match: 2. This CDR3 contains 14 residues. CDR1 is LNHDA, CDR2 SQIVND, per germline (reference sequence). CDR3 nucleotides: TGTGCCAGTAGTATTAACAGGGGGAATTCACCCCTCCACTTT. As protein: CASSINRGNSPLHF.

This rearrangement joins TRBV5-6 to TRBJ1-6; D remains ambiguous. V was cut by 0 bases and J by 0 bases, with 7 bases left in between. The CDR3 is made up of 16 amino acids. Germline loops: CDR1 SGHDT, CDR2 YYEEEE. The CDR3 coding sequence is TGTGCCAGCAGCTTGGTGGGGAGCTCCTATAATTCACCCCTCCACTTT. It encodes CASSLVGSSYNSPLHF.

This clone has just a few counts. In DNA form, the CDR3 reads TGCGCCAGCAGCCAAGATCTAGCGGGAGGGCCAGATACGCAGTATTTT. Translation gives CASSQDLAGGPDTQYF. The J gene is TRBJ2-3, the V gene TRBV4-3, with TRBD2 identical over 12 bases. V was clipped by 0 bases and J by 4 bases; unmatched bases: 2. Germline-derived CDR1 and CDR2 are LGHNA and YSLEER. This CDR3 is 16 amino acids long.

The V and J genes are TRBV10-3 and TRBJ2-3; 8 bases line up with TRBD2. With 3 bases clipped from V and 5 bases from J, the junction kept 4 bases outside the gene matches. Germline V gene data show CDR1 as ENHRY and CDR2 as SYGVKD. CDR3 length: 14 residues. The CDR3 DNA reads TGTGCCATCAGTGAACTAGCGGTCAGAGATACGCAGTATTTT. It is translated as CAISELAVRDTQYF.

This rearrangement joins TRBV30 to TRBJ2-3; D is unresolved. The CDR3 sequence is 11 residues long. CDR1 and CDR2 from the germline V gene are GTSNPN and SVGIG (reference sequence). V lost 3 bases, J lost 5 bases, and 6 bases lay in between. CDR3 protein: CAWSPGDTQYF. In nucleotides, the CDR3 is TGTGCCTGGAGCCCAGGAGATACGCAGTATTTT.

A few counts support this clone. This sequence joins TRBV4-1 and TRBJ1-4, with TRBD1 as a possible D gene (5 bases). The CDR3 runs 15 residues. Germline-derived CDR1 and CDR2 are MGHRA and YSYEKL. V lost 4 bases and J lost 4, with 13 bases in between. The CDR3 loop reads CASSPVSGFNEKLFF. The CDR3 coding sequence is TGCGCCAGCAGCCCCGTCTCAGGGTTTAATGAAAAACTGTTTTTT.

The V call is TRBV5-6, the J call TRBJ2-6, with TRBD1 matching 7 bases. CDR1 is SGHDT, CDR2 YYEEEE, per germline. The V segment lost 4 bases and the J segment 2 bases; nucleotides outside the gene matches: 3. This CDR3 is built from 15 residues. This CDR3 reads CASSPDRAGANVLTF. For the CDR3, the DNA is TGTGCCAGCAGCCCCGACAGGGCTGGGGCCAACGTCCTGACTTTC.

This chain uses TRBV18 with TRBJ1-1; D possibly corresponds to TRBD1 (6 bases). Trimming removed 3 bases at V and 9 bases at J, with 14 bases between. The CDR3 has 13 amino acids. Per the germline V gene, CDR1 is KGHSH and CDR2 is LQKENI. Here the CDR3 reads CASSPSGDPKAFF. DNA of the CDR3: TGTGCCAGCTCACCCTCAGGGGATCCCAAAGCTTTCTTT.

The chain has TRBV29-1 and TRBJ1-2, with 9 bases lining up with TRBD1. The CDR3 sequence is 12 residues long. The V segment lost 4 bases and the J segment 8 bases; nucleotides outside the gene matches: 5. Per the germline V gene, CDR1 is SQVTM and CDR2 is ANQGSEA. CDR3 protein: CSVVGTGYGYTF. The CDR3 DNA reads TGCAGCGTTGTAGGGACAGGGTACGGCTACACCTTC.

The chain links TRBV6-5 to TRBJ1-4; no definite D call. The V gene lost 7 bases and the J gene lost 7 bases, with 16 bases spanning the gap. Germline CDR1 is MNHEY and CDR2 is SVGAGI. This CDR3 has 14 residues. In DNA form, the CDR3 reads TGTGCCAGCAAGGGTGGCGGGCCCGGTGAAAAACTGTTTTTT. Protein sequence: CASKGGGPGEKLFF.

This clone was observed many times. V gene TRBV5-1 combines with J gene TRBJ1-1; D is unclear. V was clipped by 0 bases and J by 0 bases, with 12 bases between them. This CDR3 has 16 amino acids. From germline, CDR1 is SGHRS and CDR2 YFSETQ. The CDR3 protein is CASSLGGSKMNTEAFF. The CDR3 DNA follows: TGCGCCAGCAGCTTGGGCGGCAGCAAAATGAACACTGAAGCTTTCTTT.

This clone has only a few counts. The chain combines TRBV27 with TRBJ1-2; 11 bases agree with TRBD1. V lost 3 bases and J lost 2; bases outside the gene matches: 5. From germline, CDR1 is MNHEY and CDR2 SMNVEV (reference sequence). The length of the CDR3 is 16 residues. This CDR3 reads CASSLAGTGGNYGYTF. In nucleotides, the CDR3 is TGTGCCAGCAGTTTGGCCGGGACAGGGGGAAACTATGGCTACACCTTC.

Remarks on this clone: The junction departs from germline at one end; a sequencing error may be responsible. The CDR3 nucleotides are TGCGCCAGCAGCTTGGCGACAGGGGGGGCCGATAGGCAGTATTTT. This codes for CASSLATGGADRQYF. The V and J genes are TRBV5-1 and TRBJ2-3, with 9 bases that match TRBD1. CDR1 SGHRS and CDR2 YFSETQ come from the germline V gene. This CDR3 is built from 15 residues.

The rearrangement links TRBV6-1 to TRBJ1-1, with D unclear. Germline CDR1 reads MNHNS; CDR2 reads SASEGT. V was clipped by 4 bases and J by 11 bases, with 11 bases between them. CDR3 length equals 11 residues. CDR3 sequence reads: CASSALRVAFF. CDR3 coding DNA: TGTGCCAGCAGTGCGTTACGGGTGGCTTTCTTT.

The V gene is TRBV5-4, the J gene TRBJ2-3; 8 bases are a match to TRBD1. Per the germline V gene, CDR1 is SGHNT and CDR2 is YYREEE (reference sequence). J lost 4 bases, V lost 5 bases, and 6 bases had no gene match. The CDR3 is 14 residues long. The CDR3 sequence: CASRLGQGADTQYF. CDR3 nucleotides: TGTGCCAGCAGGCTCGGACAGGGCGCAGATACGCAGTATTTT.

The chain combines TRBV7-9 with TRBJ2-3; 9 bases line up with TRBD2. V shed 5 bases and J 1 base; nucleotides not matched to a gene: 13. This CDR3 region has 18 residues. Germline loops: CDR1 SEHNR, CDR2 FQNEAQ (reference sequence). The CDR3 sequence is CASSPHPSGGTRTDTQYF. In nucleotides, the CDR3 is TGTGCCAGCAGCCCCCATCCGAGCGGGGGGACCCGCACAGATACGCAGTATTTT.

This clone has a single count. The V and J genes are TRBV15 and TRBJ2-5, with D maybe TRBD2 (6 bases). The germline V and J ends were trimmed by 0 bases and 5 bases, with 13 bases remaining between them. This CDR3 is 15 amino acids long. Germline loops: CDR1 LNHNV, CDR2 YYDKDF (reference sequence). CDR3 nucleotides: TGTGCCACCAGCAGAGATAGGAGCGGGTACGAGACCCAGTACTTC. Residues: CATSRDRSGYETQYF.

The rearrangement links TRBV5-8 to TRBJ2-1; D is possibly TRBD2 (6 bases). The length of the CDR3 is 16 residues. Trimming pared 2 bases from V and 3 bases from J, leaving 15 bases between. The germline V gene has CDR1 SGHTS and CDR2 YDEGEE. In nucleotides, the CDR3 is TGTGCCAGCAGCTTCGTTACCGGGACTGGCTACAATGAGCAGTTCTTC. This translates into CASSFVTGTGYNEQFF.